What follows is one TCR beta chain and its context. Antigen specificity is unknown. Between the trimmed V and J ends, which lost 4 bases and 1 base, there was a span of 7 bases. The CDR3 has 13 amino acids. Looked up from germline, CDR1 is SSHAT and CDR2 is FNYEAQ (reference sequence). This sample was included in a study of cytomegalovirus exposure and HLA in healthy donors. Study-wide background: Samples from HLA-typed donors yielded around 85 million unique TCRs in an early data release.

PCR employed 60 Vbeta and 13 Jbeta primers. Measured with immunoSEQ multiplex PCR; TCRdb has only the in-frame clones, and not every one. The sample has some 150,000 clones, around 80% seen once. Study-wide findings and caveats: Usually a TCR sequence was rare, but some public TCRs were found in many donors. In vitro data verified a few CMV-associated chains as specific for CMV antigens. TCR beta V segments were, for the most part, productive about 87% or about 30% of the time in an earlier analysis.

The chain joins TRBV7-7 to TRBJ1-1; D might be TRBD1 (5 bases). This receptor was taken from a woman in her twenties or thirties in good health and CMV-seropositive. The sequencing sample was made of PBMCs. DNA of the CDR3: TGTGCCAGCAGCTCCGACAGGAACACTGAAGCTTTCTTT. Translating gives CASSSDRNTEAFF.